The 22 T cell receptor beta chains reported below all come from one sample, sequenced in a study of shared clonotypes between healthy human individuals. Generated by immunoSEQ multiplex PCR, the TCRdb table keeps only in-frame clones and is missing some. The table records 2 million to 2.5 million clones, around 95% of them present only once. The specimen was naive CD4+ T cells sorted from blood. Subset here: CD45RA+ positively selected. The receptors were sampled from a man between 18 and 29 years old in good health.

Note on this clone: Other DNA sequences in this sample translate to the same CDR3. This chain connects TRBV5-1 to TRBJ2-7; 9 nucleotides match TRBD1. Germline V lookup: CDR1 SGHRS, CDR2 YFSETQ. The V gene end was trimmed by 4 bases and the J gene end by 3 bases; junction bases not matched to a gene: 5. The CDR3 length is 14 residues. DNA for the CDR3: TGCGCCAGCAGCCCGGGACAGGGATACTACGAGCAGTACTTC. This translates into CASSPGQGYYEQYF.

CDR3 residues: CASMSTPIGGYTF. In DNA, the CDR3 is TGTGCCAGCATGAGCACGCCTATCGGGGGCTACACCTTC. The gene calls are TRBV2 and TRBJ1-2, with D unresolved. Germline CDR1 and CDR2: SNHLY and FYNNEI. The CDR3 totals 13 residues. The V end lost 7 bases, the J end lost 8 bases, and 17 bases lay between the germline ends.

The table lists this clone with a count of one. This chain connects TRBV5-8 to TRBJ1-1, with D maybe TRBD1 (6 bases). The germline V and J ends were trimmed by 4 bases and 10 bases, with 17 bases remaining between them. Germline lookup yields CDR1 SGHTS and CDR2 YDEGEE. The CDR3 contains 13 residues. Here the CDR3 DNA reads TGTGCCAGCAGCACCCCCCCAGGGGCCGGAGCTTTCTTT. This codes for CASSTPPGAGAFF.

The chain is built from TRBV30 and TRBJ2-6; D not resolved. Trimming shortened V by 0 bases and J by 4 bases, and 10 bases separated the two germline ends. This CDR3 has 15 amino acids. Germline assignment: CDR1 GTSNPN and CDR2 SVGIG (reference sequence). The CDR3 protein is CAWSVKAGGANVLTF. In DNA, the CDR3 is TGTGCCTGGAGTGTAAAGGCCGGCGGGGCCAACGTCCTGACTTTC.

This chain connects TRBV6-5 to TRBJ1-6, with D tentatively TRBD1 (6 bases). The germline V gene has CDR1 MNHEY and CDR2 SVGAGI. Trimming cost V 10 bases and J 7 bases, with 17 bases left between them. The CDR3 length is 14 residues. CDR3 coding DNA: TGTGCCACTAGGGAAGGGGGTTCAAATTCACCCCTCCACTTT. Its protein is CATREGGSNSPLHF.

The V call is TRBV30, the J call TRBJ2-1; 8 positions match TRBD2. CDR1 and CDR2 (germline): GTSNPN, SVGIG (reference sequence). This CDR3 has 13 amino acids. Trimming took 4 bases from V and 7 from J; bases not matched to a gene: 6. CDR3 sequence (DNA): TGTGCCTGGACCAGGGGACTAGTGAATGAGCAGTTCTTC. Its protein is CAWTRGLVNEQFF.

This sequence joins TRBV10-3 and TRBJ1-1; 10 nucleotides match TRBD1. Germline-derived CDR1 and CDR2 are ENHRY and SYGVKD. This CDR3 is 14 amino acids long. With 1 base clipped from V and 12 bases from J, the junction kept 8 bases outside the gene matches. Here the CDR3 reads CAISEFGQGGLSFF. The CDR3 coding sequence is TGTGCCATCAGTGAGTTTGGACAGGGGGGTTTATCTTTCTTT.

The CDR3 DNA reads as TGTGCCAGCAGGGGGGGTGGCGGCACGGGGTCCAAAAACATTCAGTACTTC. It translates to CASRGGGGTGSKNIQYF. The rearrangement joins TRBV2 to TRBJ2-4; tentatively, D is TRBD2 (6 bases). This CDR3 has 17 residues. Per germline, CDR1 SNHLY and CDR2 FYNNEI. Trimming pared 6 bases from V and 2 bases from J, leaving 20 bases between.

The chain links TRBV30 to TRBJ1-5; D remains unclear. Looked up from germline, CDR1 is GTSNPN and CDR2 is SVGIG (reference sequence). The CDR3 spans 14 residues. Trimming took 2 bases from V and 3 from J, leaving 11 bases between them. The CDR3 spells CAWSTALANQPQHF. The CDR3 coding sequence is TGTGCCTGGAGTACCGCCCTTGCCAATCAGCCCCAGCATTTT.

The rearrangement joins TRBV11-2 to TRBJ2-5, with D possibly matching TRBD1 (6 bases). V was cut by 5 bases and J by 5 bases, with 12 bases left in between. The CDR3 contains 13 residues. Germline V gene lookup returns CDR1 SGHAT and CDR2 FQNNGV. The CDR3: CASSTTGLETQYF. The CDR3 DNA is TGTGCCAGCAGCACAACAGGGTTGGAGACCCAGTACTTC.

In this sample, this clone turned up a few times. This chain uses TRBV7-9 with TRBJ2-7; no firm D call. The CDR3 is made up of 13 amino acids. Germline CDR1 reads SEHNR; CDR2 reads FQNEAQ (reference sequence). Trimming cost V 2 bases and J 0 bases, with 5 bases left between them. CDR3 amino acids: CASSLLDSYEQYF. CDR3 coding DNA: TGTGCCAGCAGCTTATTGGACTCCTACGAGCAGTACTTC.

The rearrangement joins TRBV5-5 to TRBJ2-7, with 7 nucleotides matching TRBD1. CDR3 length equals 15 residues. V lost 0 bases and J lost 2; bases outside the gene matches: 5. The V gene's germline CDR1 is SGHKS and CDR2 YYEKEE (reference sequence). The CDR3 here is CASSLEQGPTYEQYF. CDR3 DNA sequence: TGTGCCAGCAGCTTGGAACAGGGGCCCACCTACGAGCAGTACTTC.

The chain has TRBV10-3 and TRBJ1-2; 9 nucleotides line up with TRBD1. V dropped 11 bases and J dropped 1; count of bases not matched to a gene: 14. This CDR3 is 16 amino acids long. Germline CDR1 reads ENHRY; CDR2 reads SYGVKD. The CDR3 DNA sequence: TGTGCCGGGAGAAAGCCGTTGGGACAGGGTAACTATGGCTACACCTTC. Translation: CAGRKPLGQGNYGYTF.

The chain uses TRBV6-1 and TRBJ1-2; D is possibly TRBD1 (5 bases). V lost 4 bases to trimming and J lost 9 bases, with 21 bases between them. CDR1 MNHNS and CDR2 SASEGT come from the germline V gene. The CDR3 totals 15 residues. CDR3 sequence: CASSAQQGRILSYTF. DNA of the CDR3: TGTGCCAGCAGTGCCCAGCAGGGACGGATCTTAAGCTACACCTTC.

J is TRBJ1-3 and V is TRBV4-1; 9 bases align to TRBD1. J lost 4 bases, V lost 0 bases, and 10 bases had no gene match. The CDR3 loop spans 18 amino acids. In germline, CDR1 is MGHRA, CDR2 YSYEKL. CDR3 DNA sequence: TGCGCCAGCAGCCAAGAAGCACCGGGACAGGGAATCGGAAACACCATATATTTT. Translating gives CASSQEAPGQGIGNTIYF.

The CDR3, as DNA: TGTGCCAGCTCACCGGGAAATTCATACGGAGTAGCGTACTTC. It specifies CASSPGNSYGVAYF. The chain is built from TRBV18 and TRBJ2-7; unclear D gene. This CDR3 is built from 14 residues. The V gene lost 3 bases and the J gene lost 12 bases, with 21 bases spanning the gap. CDR1 is KGHSH and CDR2 is LQKENI in the germline V gene. Supplemented by reference TRBV18 and TRBJ2-7, the full variable domain reads NAGVMQNPRHLVRRRGQEARLRCSPMKGHSHVYWYRQLPEEGLKFMVYLQKENIIDESGMPKERFSAEFPKEGPSILRIQQVVRGDSAAYFCASSPGNSYGVAYFGPGTRLTVT.

The chain recombines TRBV18 with TRBJ2-3; 11 bases map to TRBD2. Germline V CDR1 and CDR2: KGHSH, LQKENI. The CDR3 is 17 residues long. With V trimmed by 3 bases and J by 2 bases, 7 bases remained unmatched. DNA of the CDR3: TGTGCCAGCTCACCCCCCGGGACTAGCGGTTACACAGATACGCAGTATTTT. Translating it yields CASSPPGTSGYTDTQYF.

The J gene is TRBJ2-7, the V gene TRBV5-1; 7 nucleotides match TRBD2. The CDR3 contains 15 residues. Germline values: CDR1 SGHRS, CDR2 YFSETQ. The V segment lost 2 bases and the J segment 4 bases; nucleotides outside the gene matches: 9. CDR3 region: CASSFLAGAGYEQYF. In DNA form, the CDR3 reads TGCGCCAGCAGCTTTCTGGCGGGAGCAGGGTACGAGCAGTACTTC.

The table lists this clone with a count of one. The V call is TRBV13, the J call TRBJ2-2; D perhaps matches TRBD1 (5 bases). V was trimmed by 2 bases and J by 1 base, leaving 11 bases between them. CDR3 size: 16 residues. Per the germline V gene, CDR1 is PRHDT and CDR2 is FYEKMQ (reference sequence). Written as DNA, the CDR3 is TGTGCCAGCAGCTTATGGACACCCAGGAACACCGGGGAGCTGTTTTTT. Protein: CASSLWTPRNTGELFF.

This clone occurred a few times. Other DNA sequences in this sample translate to the same CDR3. The chain uses TRBV5-1 and TRBJ1-3; D gene ambiguous. CDR1 is SGHRS, CDR2 YFSETQ, per germline. V gave up 0 bases and J gave up 4 bases, with 2 bases separating them. This CDR3 comprises 12 residues. The chain's CDR3 is CASSLAGNTIYF. CDR3 sequence (DNA): TGCGCCAGCAGCTTGGCGGGAAACACCATATATTTT.

The J gene is TRBJ2-3, the V gene TRBV19; TRBD2 matches 10 bases. Per the germline V gene, CDR1 is LNHDA and CDR2 is SQIVND (reference sequence). The CDR3 totals 17 residues. J was trimmed by 4 bases and V by 4 bases; bases with no gene match: 11. CDR3 in amino acids: CASSTHPSGSSADTQYF. CDR3 coding DNA: TGTGCCAGTAGTACCCACCCTAGCGGGAGTTCGGCAGATACGCAGTATTTT.

This clone has a single count. The chain carries TRBV5-1 and TRBJ2-3; D not certain. Germline CDR1 reads SGHRS; CDR2 reads YFSETQ. This CDR3 region has 15 residues. Trimming removed 1 base from V and 2 bases from J, with 11 bases in between. The CDR3 loop reads CASSLPSANTDTQYF. As DNA, the CDR3 is TGCGCCAGCAGCTTGCCCAGCGCAAACACAGATACGCAGTATTTT. The complete variable domain, with remaining parts taken from reference TRBV5-1 and TRBJ2-3, reads KAGVTQTPRYLIKTRGQQVTLSCSPISGHRSVSWYQQTPGQGLQFLFEYFSETQRNKGNFPGRFSGRQFSNSRSEMNVSTLELGDSALYLCASSLPSANTDTQYFGPGTRLTVL.